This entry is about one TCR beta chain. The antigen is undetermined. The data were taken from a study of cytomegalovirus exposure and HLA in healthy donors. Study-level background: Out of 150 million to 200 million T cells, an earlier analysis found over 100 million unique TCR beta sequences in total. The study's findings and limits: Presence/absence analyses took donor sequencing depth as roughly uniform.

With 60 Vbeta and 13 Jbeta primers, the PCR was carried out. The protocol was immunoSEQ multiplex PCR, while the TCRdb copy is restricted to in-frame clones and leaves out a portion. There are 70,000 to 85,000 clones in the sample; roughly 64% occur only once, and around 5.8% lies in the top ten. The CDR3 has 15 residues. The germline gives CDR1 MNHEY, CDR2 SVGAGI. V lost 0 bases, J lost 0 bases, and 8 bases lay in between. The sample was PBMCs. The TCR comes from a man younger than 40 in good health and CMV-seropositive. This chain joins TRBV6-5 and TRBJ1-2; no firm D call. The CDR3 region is CASSYSWETNYGYTF. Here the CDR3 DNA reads TGTGCCAGCAGTTACTCGTGGGAGACTAACTATGGCTACACCTTC.